The clone carrying this T cell receptor (beta chain) occurred a few times. Its cognate antigen is unknown. This specimen comes from a study of cytomegalovirus exposure and HLA in healthy donors. At the level of the study: In an earlier analysis, 90 million to 130 million unique TCR beta sequences were found from some 200 million T cells. A data release that came early held about 89 million unique TCRs from HLA-typed donors. Study-wide points: Accurate prediction of HLA-A and HLA-B alleles (for most subjects) was reportedly achieved from TCR beta sequences. Researchers catalogued 160 or so TCR beta chains as cytomegalovirus-associated.

CDR3 length: 15 residues. The germline gives CDR1 SGHNT, CDR2 YENEEA. Trimming cost V 5 bases and J 6 bases; bases outside gene matches: 11. 13 Jbeta primers and 60 Vbeta primers were used for the PCR. Only in-frame clones appear in the TCRdb table, and some are missing; sequencing was by immunoSEQ multiplex PCR. The sample lists some 140,000 clones; around three quarters were seen once. Input material: PBMCs. This chain connects TRBV11-3 to TRBJ2-3, with 7 bases aligning to TRBD1. This TCR was sampled from a woman aged 40 to 49 in good health and CMV-seronegative. The CDR3 here is CASSPGQVKADTQYF. The CDR3 DNA reads TGTGCCAGCAGCCCTGGACAGGTCAAGGCGGATACGCAGTATTTT.